The 30 T cell receptor beta chains presented below share a single source sample, sequenced in a study of yellow fever vaccine responses in identical twins. TCRdb re-derived calls from the RT-PCR reads in MiXCR, one entry per CDR3 protein. Of approximately 2,200 distinct CDR3 sequences listed, roughly 32% are singletons. Source: T cells from blood (PBMCs), unsorted or a sorted subset (not recorded which), taken before or after yellow fever vaccination (not recorded which). These receptors were collected from a young woman who received the yellow fever vaccine.

The table lists this clonotype with a few counts. This rearrangement joins TRBV20-1 to TRBJ2-7; a possible D gene is TRBD2 (6 bases). Trimming took 4 bases from V and 7 from J, leaving 17 bases between them. From germline, CDR1 is DFQATT and CDR2 SNEGSKA (reference sequence). The CDR3 is made up of 13 amino acids. The CDR3 DNA is TGCAGTGCTAAGGATCCGGGGCGGGGAGAGCAGTACTTC. Translation gives CSAKDPGRGEQYF.

The chain combines TRBV9 with TRBJ2-1, with 7 bases fitting TRBD2. V was pared by 1 base and J by 7 bases, with 5 bases of the junction left unmatched. The CDR3 extends over 14 amino acids. Germline V gene lookup returns CDR1 SGDLS and CDR2 YYNGEE. The CDR3 region is CASSVKRGDNEQFF. The CDR3 nucleotides are TGTGCCAGCAGCGTAAAACGGGGGGATAATGAGCAGTTCTTC.

This clonotype was recorded a few times. The chain is built from TRBV6-1 and TRBJ1-1; no definite D call. CDR3 length: 14 residues. Trimming shortened V by 7 bases and J by 4 bases, and 16 bases separated the two germline ends. Germline V gene sequence: CDR1 MNHNS, CDR2 SASEGT. For the CDR3, the DNA is TGTGCCAGCACAGGATGGGGAGCCGGCACTGAAGCTTTCTTT. Its translation: CASTGWGAGTEAFF.

The gene calls are TRBV20-1 and TRBJ1-4; 9 bases map to TRBD1. Germline trimming cut 7 bases from V and 0 bases from J; bases unmatched to any gene: 6. This CDR3 contains 15 residues. Germline CDR1 and CDR2: DFQATT and SNEGSKA (reference sequence). The CDR3 is CSVLDRGATNEKLFF. DNA for the CDR3: TGCAGTGTGTTGGACAGGGGAGCAACTAATGAAAAACTGTTTTTT.

The rearrangement links TRBV15 to TRBJ2-7; maybe TRBD1 (5 bases). Germline V gene sequence: CDR1 LNHNV, CDR2 YYDKDF (reference sequence). The CDR3 has 15 residues. V dropped 1 base and J dropped 0 bases, with 10 bases sitting between them. The CDR3 region has the DNA TGTGCCACCAGCAGAGTTGCAGACAGCTCCTACGAGCAGTACTTC. Encoded protein: CATSRVADSSYEQYF. The full variable domain, with the rest looked up from reference TRBV15 and TRBJ2-7, is DAMVIQNPRYQVTQFGKPVTLSCSQTLNHNVMYWYQQKSSQAPKLLFHYYDKDFNNEADTPDNFQSRRPNTSFCFLDIRSPGLGDTAMYLCATSRVADSSYEQYFGPGTRLTVT.

The chain carries TRBV15 and TRBJ2-3; no clear D. CDR3 length: 14 residues. The V gene lost 0 bases and the J gene lost 4 bases, with 8 bases spanning the gap. Germline assignment: CDR1 LNHNV and CDR2 YYDKDF (reference sequence). The CDR3 spells CATSRDRAADTQYF. The CDR3 DNA reads TGTGCCACCAGCAGAGACCGAGCTGCAGATACGCAGTATTTT.

The chain links TRBV7-3 to TRBJ2-1; the D gene is possibly TRBD1 (6 bases). The V gene's germline CDR1 is SGHTA and CDR2 FQGTGA. The CDR3 covers 14 residues. V was cut by 7 bases and J by 10 bases, with 20 bases left in between. The CDR3 loop reads CASNPRGFPGEQFF. CDR3 DNA: TGTGCCAGCAACCCCAGGGGATTCCCTGGGGAGCAGTTCTTC.

In DNA, the CDR3 is TGTGCCATCAGTGACTATCCTTTTGGGGAGCTGTTTTTT. Translated: CAISDYPFGELFF. This chain links TRBV10-3 with TRBJ2-2; D unclear. Germline values: CDR1 ENHRY, CDR2 SYGVKD. The CDR3 extends over 13 amino acids. Trimming removed 3 bases from V and 8 bases from J, with 10 bases in between.

This clonotype was picked up a small number of times. The chain couples TRBV20-1 to TRBJ2-2, with 10 bases that match TRBD2. Trimming cost V 6 bases and J 4 bases; bases outside gene matches: 5. This CDR3 has 14 residues. CDR1 and CDR2 (germline): DFQATT, SNEGSKA (reference sequence). The DNA for the CDR3 is TGCAGTGCGAGCGGGGGGGCGGGCACCGGGGAGCTGTTTTTT. It translates to CSASGGAGTGELFF.

The gene calls are TRBV4-3 and TRBJ2-7; 9 nucleotides agree with TRBD1. The CDR3 sequence is 16 residues long. The V segment lost 0 bases and the J segment 2 bases; nucleotides outside the gene matches: 5. The V gene's germline CDR1 is LGHNA and CDR2 YSLEER. In DNA form, the CDR3 reads TGCGCCAGCAGCCAAGATGCCGGGGACAGGGCCTACGAGCAGTACTTC. Protein product: CASSQDAGDRAYEQYF.

V gene TRBV18 combines with J gene TRBJ2-3; D unresolved. V lost 0 bases and J 2 bases, leaving 6 bases between the germline ends. This CDR3 region has 14 residues. The germline V gene has CDR1 KGHSH and CDR2 LQKENI. The CDR3 nucleotides read TGTGCCAGCTCACCACCCGTATTCACAGATACGCAGTATTTT. This gives the protein CASSPPVFTDTQYF.

In its sample, this clonotype was seen a few times. CDR3 residues: CASRQGATDTQYF. The CDR3 nucleotides are TGTGCCAGTCGTCAGGGGGCAACAGATACGCAGTATTTT. The rearrangement joins TRBV19 to TRBJ2-3; TRBD1 matches 8 bases. With 8 bases clipped from V and 3 bases from J, the junction kept 4 bases outside the gene matches. CDR3 length: 13 residues. The germline V gene encodes CDR1 LNHDA and CDR2 SQIVND (reference sequence).

The CDR3 bases are TGTGCCACCGGACAGGGGGCGATCGTTAACTATGGCTACACCTTC. Its protein is CATGQGAIVNYGYTF. The chain couples TRBV10-3 to TRBJ1-2, with 11 bases identical to TRBD1. Germline loops: CDR1 ENHRY, CDR2 SYGVKD. J lost 1 base, V lost 10 bases, and 8 bases had no gene match. The CDR3 extends over 15 amino acids.

This chain joins TRBV13 and TRBJ2-3, with D uncertain. The CDR3 spans 13 residues. V lost 6 bases and J lost 2, with 9 bases in between. Germline V gives CDR1 PRHDT, CDR2 FYEKMQ (reference sequence). The CDR3 DNA reads as TGTGCCAGCAGAGGTGAACCCACAGATACGCAGTATTTT. This codes for CASRGEPTDTQYF.

This clonotype appeared a few times. The chain recombines TRBV29-1 with TRBJ2-5, with TRBD1 matching 9 bases. The CDR3 is 13 amino acids. Germline V CDR1 and CDR2: SQVTM, ANQGSEA. The V segment lost 4 bases and the J segment 4 bases; nucleotides outside the gene matches: 4. This CDR3 is CSVVTGGRETQYF. CDR3 nucleotide sequence: TGCAGCGTTGTAACAGGGGGCAGAGAGACCCAGTACTTC. Supplemented by reference TRBV29-1 and TRBJ2-5, the full variable domain reads SAVISQKPSRDICQRGTSLTIQCQVDSQVTMMFWYRQQPGQSLTLIATANQGSEATYESGFVIDKFPISRPNLTFSTLTVSNMSPEDSSIYLCSVVTGGRETQYFGPGTRLLVL.

This sequence joins TRBV14 and TRBJ2-7; D call uncertain. Trimming pared 4 bases from V and 0 bases from J, leaving 4 bases between. The CDR3 consists of 12 residues. Germline V gives CDR1 SGHDN, CDR2 FVKESK. For the CDR3, the DNA is TGTGCCAGCAGCCCGAGCTCCTACGAGCAGTACTTC. Translating gives CASSPSSYEQYF.

A few counts support this clonotype. V and J are TRBV3-1 and TRBJ2-1, with D tentatively TRBD1 (6 bases). The CDR3 covers 16 residues. V lost 1 base to trimming and J lost 0 bases, with 10 bases between them. The V gene's germline CDR1 is LGHDT and CDR2 YNNKEL (reference sequence). DNA of the CDR3: TGTGCCAGCAGCCAAGGGGGGCAGGGCTCCTACAATGAGCAGTTCTTC. Its translation is CASSQGGQGSYNEQFF.

In this sample, this clonotype turned up a few times. This rearrangement joins TRBV5-1 to TRBJ2-1, with TRBD2 as a possible D gene (5 bases). Trimming removed 0 bases at V and 4 bases at J, with 11 bases between. CDR3 length equals 15 residues. Germline V gene data show CDR1 as SGHRS and CDR2 as YFSETQ. The CDR3 here is CASSLGGVVYNEQFF. DNA for the CDR3: TGCGCCAGCAGCTTGGGGGGAGTGGTTTACAATGAGCAGTTCTTC.

The chain is built from TRBV3-1 and TRBJ2-7, with D maybe TRBD1 (6 bases). Germline V lookup: CDR1 LGHDT, CDR2 YNNKEL (reference sequence). The CDR3 runs to 13 residues. The germline V and J ends were trimmed by 4 bases and 4 bases, with 11 bases remaining between them. DNA of the CDR3: TGTGCCAGCAGCCTCCGGACAGCTTACGAGCAGTACTTC. Protein sequence: CASSLRTAYEQYF.

This clonotype was seen a handful of times. The rearrangement joins TRBV6-1 to TRBJ1-5; D perhaps matches TRBD1 (6 bases). Per the germline V gene, CDR1 is MNHNS and CDR2 is SASEGT. With 8 bases removed from V and 0 bases from J, the gap between germline ends came to 8 bases. The CDR3 has 13 residues. The DNA of the CDR3 is TGTGCCAGCGGGGGCGGTAGCAATCAGCCCCAGCATTTT. It specifies CASGGGSNQPQHF.

The rearrangement joins TRBV7-6 to TRBJ2-7; 7 bases align to TRBD2. The CDR3 has 15 amino acids. V was clipped by 4 bases and J by 3 bases; unmatched bases: 9. Germline CDR1 SGHVS, CDR2 FNYEAQ. The chain's CDR3 is CASSSTGLADYEQYF. The CDR3 DNA reads as TGTGCCAGCAGCTCTACTGGGCTAGCGGACTACGAGCAGTACTTC.

This clonotype was observed a few times. The chain combines TRBV13 with TRBJ2-2, with D uncertain. Trimming removed 9 bases from V and 5 bases from J, with 7 bases in between. The CDR3 runs 11 residues. Germline loops: CDR1 PRHDT, CDR2 FYEKMQ (reference sequence). In nucleotides, the CDR3 is TGTGCCAGTGTGGTTACCGGGGAGCTGTTTTTT. Residues: CASVVTGELFF.

J is TRBJ1-1 and V is TRBV2, with D perhaps matching TRBD1 (5 bases). V shed 2 bases and J shed 4 bases, with 17 bases lying between them. The CDR3 is made up of 16 amino acids. CDR1 is SNHLY and CDR2 is FYNNEI in the germline V gene. For the CDR3, the DNA is TGTGCCAGCAGTGAATACGCAGGGTCGGGTAGCACTGAAGCTTTCTTT. Its translation is CASSEYAGSGSTEAFF.

This clonotype has a handful of counts. This chain uses TRBV28 with TRBJ2-7; D unresolved. CDR1 is MDHEN and CDR2 is SYDVKM in the germline V gene. The CDR3 consists of 14 residues. V lost 3 bases to trimming and J lost 5 bases, with 14 bases between them. CDR3 DNA: TGTGCCAGCAGTTTGGGCCTCGAAGCCGACGAGCAGTACTTC. The encoded protein is CASSLGLEADEQYF.

The chain carries TRBV5-4 and TRBJ2-5; D gene ambiguous. V was clipped by 0 bases and J by 0 bases, with 0 bases between them. The CDR3 totals 12 residues. CDR1 is SGHNT and CDR2 is YYREEE in the germline V gene (reference sequence). Here the CDR3 DNA reads TGTGCCAGCAGCTTGGACCAAGAGACCCAGTACTTC. This encodes CASSLDQETQYF.

This clonotype was recorded a few times. The gene calls are TRBV6-1 and TRBJ2-7, with D maybe TRBD1 (6 bases). Germline CDR1 MNHNS, CDR2 SASEGT. CDR3 length equals 14 residues. The ends were cut back, 6 bases at V and 0 bases at J, with 12 bases in the middle. The CDR3 reads CASSPGTSSYEQYF. The CDR3 region has the DNA TGTGCCAGCAGCCCCGGGACATCCTCCTACGAGCAGTACTTC.

This clonotype was detected only a few times. V gene TRBV15 combines with J gene TRBJ2-3, with D perhaps matching TRBD1 or TRBD2 (5 bases each). This CDR3 contains 14 residues. Trimming pared 5 bases from V and 2 bases from J, leaving 11 bases between. Germline V lookup: CDR1 LNHNV, CDR2 YYDKDF (reference sequence). The CDR3 sequence: CATSPGRDTDTQYF. CDR3 sequence (DNA): TGTGCCACCAGCCCGGGACGGGACACAGATACGCAGTATTTT.

The table lists this clonotype with a few counts. CDR3 sequence (DNA): TGTGCCAGCTCGCGGGAGGCCAATGAGCAGTTCTTC. It encodes CASSREANEQFF. The chain carries TRBV7-6 and TRBJ2-1; 8 bases match TRBD2. The CDR3 runs to 12 residues. Germline values: CDR1 SGHVS, CDR2 FNYEAQ. V dropped 8 bases and J dropped 6; count of bases not matched to a gene: 3.

This clonotype was seen only a few times. This chain joins TRBV4-1 and TRBJ1-1, with 9 bases identical to TRBD1. The V gene's germline CDR1 is MGHRA and CDR2 YSYEKL. J lost 3 bases, V lost 4 bases, and 3 bases had no gene match. This CDR3 has 14 amino acids. CDR3 nucleotide sequence: TGCGCCAGCAGCCGGGGACAGGGCTACACTGAAGCTTTCTTT. Residues: CASSRGQGYTEAFF.

This clonotype showed up just a few times. The rearrangement links TRBV4-1 to TRBJ2-5; 13 positions match TRBD2. The germline V gene has CDR1 MGHRA and CDR2 YSYEKL. Trimming took 2 bases from V and 4 from J; bases not matched to a gene: 4. This CDR3 is 16 amino acids long. CDR3: CASSQRLAGGRETQYF. In DNA form, the CDR3 reads TGCGCCAGCAGCCAACGACTAGCGGGAGGAAGAGAGACCCAGTACTTC.